This T cell receptor (beta chain) originates from a study of PD-1 blockade in mismatch repair-deficient tumors. About the study: Patients had over ten mismatch repair-deficient cancer types and were previously treated and progressing.

Generated by immunoSEQ multiplex PCR, the TCRdb table keeps only in-frame clones and is missing some. This sample has 20,000 to 30,000 clones, with roughly 84% found just once. Details on this clone: Its antigen is not identified.

The TCR-sequenced patients were a few responders to pembrolizumab. CDR3 size: 12 residues. The ends were cut back, 7 bases at V and 1 base at J, with 10 bases in the middle. Germline CDR1 reads SQVTM; CDR2 reads ANQGSEA. Study-level points and caveats: Tumor-resident clones, often undetectable pretreatment in blood, expanded then contracted after pembrolizumab.

This receptor was taken from an adult with mismatch repair-deficient cancer. The rearrangement links TRBV29-1 to TRBJ2-5; D call uncertain. This specimen consisted of PBMCs, obtained before pembrolizumab treatment. The CDR3 nucleotides are TGCAGCGCCTGGCATTTCCAAGAGACCCAGTACTTC. Translating gives CSAWHFQETQYF.